The 20 T cell receptor beta chains given below trace back to one sample, sequenced in a study of blood T cell repertoires in COVID-19. Libraries were prepared by immunoSEQ multiplex PCR; TCRdb keeps only in-frame clonotypes and omits some of them. The sample lists 70,000 or so clones; approximately 78% were seen once. Sequenced input: peripheral blood. Receptor source: a human donor in a cohort sampled during active COVID-19.

This sequence joins TRBV6-5 and TRBJ2-3, with a possible D match to TRBD2 (6 bases). V was pared by 0 bases and J by 7 bases, with 11 bases between. Germline loops: CDR1 MNHEY, CDR2 SVGAGI. This CDR3 comprises 14 residues. DNA of the CDR3: TGTGCCAGCAGTTACTCGAGGGACTCAAATACGCAGTATTTT. Translating gives CASSYSRDSNTQYF.

This clone was observed a few times. The rearrangement uses TRBV11-2 and TRBJ1-5; a possible D gene is TRBD1 (5 bases). The CDR3 runs 15 residues. With 1 base removed from V and 2 bases from J, the gap between germline ends came to 9 bases. Germline loops: CDR1 SGHAT, CDR2 FQNNGV. CDR3 loop: CASSLVQGRNQPQHF. The CDR3 DNA sequence: TGTGCCAGCAGCTTAGTCCAGGGCCGCAATCAGCCCCAGCATTTT.

The chain combines TRBV29-1 with TRBJ2-7; no clear D. The CDR3 is 13 amino acids. With 1 base removed from V and 9 bases from J, the gap between germline ends came to 16 bases. Germline V gives CDR1 SQVTM, CDR2 ANQGSEA. The CDR3 loop reads CSVEVPPTFWQYF. For the CDR3, the DNA is TGCAGCGTTGAAGTCCCCCCTACTTTCTGGCAGTACTTC.

The chain couples TRBV10-3 to TRBJ2-3; 11 bases fit TRBD2. V lost 5 bases to trimming and J lost 1 base; unmatched junction nucleotides: 5. Germline V gene sequence: CDR1 ENHRY, CDR2 SYGVKD. The CDR3 runs 16 residues. CDR3 coding DNA: TGTGCCATCAGTATCCCGGGACTAGCGGGCACAGATACGCAGTATTTT. Protein sequence: CAISIPGLAGTDTQYF.

This clone appeared a single time. The chain couples TRBV30 to TRBJ2-7; the match to TRBD1 covers 9 bases. Unmatched junction bases numbered 6, after V lost 2 bases and J lost 1 base. CDR1 is GTSNPN and CDR2 is SVGIG in the germline V gene (reference sequence). This CDR3 is 15 amino acids long. CDR3 bases: TGTGCCTGGAGTCCAACAGGACAGGGGTCCTACGAGCAGTACTTC. This codes for CAWSPTGQGSYEQYF.

V gene TRBV19 combines with J gene TRBJ1-5, with 7 bases matching TRBD1. With 5 bases clipped from V and 5 bases from J, the junction kept 3 bases outside the gene matches. CDR1 and CDR2 (germline): LNHDA, SQIVND (reference sequence). CDR3 length equals 13 residues. Here the CDR3 DNA reads TGTGCCAGTAGTCCTGACAGGGATCAGCCCCAGCATTTT. This gives the protein CASSPDRDQPQHF.

V gene TRBV10-3 combines with J gene TRBJ1-3; TRBD1 matches 11 bases. This CDR3 comprises 15 residues. The V gene's germline CDR1 is ENHRY and CDR2 SYGVKD. J was trimmed by 4 bases and V by 8 bases; bases with no gene match: 7. This CDR3 reads CAILDRGRAGNTIYF. CDR3 in DNA: TGTGCCATCTTGGACAGGGGGCGTGCGGGAAACACCATATATTTT.

The V call is TRBV7-2, the J call TRBJ2-3, with D unclear. V was cut by 5 bases and J by 0 bases, with 12 bases left in between. Germline CDR1 reads SGHTA; CDR2 reads FQGNSA. The CDR3 is 15 residues long. The CDR3 is CASSTPQTSTDTQYF. The CDR3 DNA reads TGTGCCAGCAGCACTCCGCAAACTAGCACAGATACGCAGTATTTT.

A note on this clone: The same CDR3 is also encoded by other DNA sequences in this sample. The rearrangement joins TRBV12-3 or TRBV12-4 to TRBJ2-3; D possibly corresponds to TRBD1 (6 bases). The CDR3 loop spans 13 amino acids. The V end lost 7 bases, the J end lost 5 bases, and 13 bases lay between the germline ends. The chain's CDR3 is CASTILGGDTQYF. The CDR3 DNA reads TGTGCCAGCACCATCTTAGGGGGAGATACGCAGTATTTT.

This clone occurred many times. The chain carries TRBV11-2 and TRBJ1-5; TRBD1 matches at 7 bases. The germline CDR1 and CDR2 sequences are SGHAT and FQNNGV. The junction had 15 bases not matched to a gene; V was cut back by 5 bases and J by 8 bases. The CDR3 is made up of 16 amino acids. The CDR3, as DNA: TGTGCCAGCAGCCCCCGGGACAGTCCCTTAGCGGAGCCCCAGCATTTT. Amino acids: CASSPRDSPLAEPQHF.

This clone is labeled as medium-sized (0.01 to 0.1%). This chain connects TRBV3-1 (or the pseudogene TRBV3-2) to TRBJ2-7; D unresolved. The CDR3 contains 14 residues. Trimming cost V 0 bases and J 0 bases, with 6 bases left between them. Germline-derived CDR1 and CDR2 are LGHDT and YNNKEL (reference sequence). CDR3 sequence (DNA): TGTGCCAGCAGCCAAGATCAGGTCTCCTACGAGCAGTACTTC. Protein: CASSQDQVSYEQYF.

V gene TRBV5-4 combines with J gene TRBJ1-2, with 7 bases fitting TRBD1. The trim removed 2 bases at V and 4 bases at J, leaving 11 bases unmatched. This CDR3 region has 16 residues. CDR1 and CDR2 (germline): SGHNT, YYREEE (reference sequence). This CDR3 reads CASSFIDREISYGYTF. The CDR3 coding sequence is TGTGCCAGCAGCTTTATTGACAGGGAAATTTCCTATGGCTACACCTTC.

V is TRBV11-2 and J is TRBJ2-5, with 16 nucleotides matching TRBD2. CDR1 is SGHAT, CDR2 FQNNGV, per germline. The CDR3 length is 17 residues. J gave up 5 bases and V 5 bases, and 8 bases lay outside the gene matches. CDR3 loop: CASSPGTSGRAMETQYF. In nucleotides, the CDR3 is TGTGCCAGCAGCCCCGGGACTAGCGGGAGGGCCATGGAGACCCAGTACTTC.

This chain joins TRBV19 and TRBJ2-3, with 9 bases matching TRBD2. V shed 2 bases, J shed 4 bases, and the junction held 7 bases outside the gene matches. Germline V CDR1 and CDR2: LNHDA, SQIVND (reference sequence). The CDR3 consists of 16 residues. The chain's CDR3 is CASSIPSSGKADTQYF. As DNA, the CDR3 is TGTGCCAGTAGTATACCATCTAGCGGGAAGGCAGATACGCAGTATTTT.

The chain couples TRBV7-6 to TRBJ2-1, with 10 bases aligning to TRBD2. The trim removed 5 bases at V and 7 bases at J, leaving 14 bases unmatched. Germline V lookup: CDR1 SGHVS, CDR2 FNYEAQ. This CDR3 has 17 amino acids. The CDR3 sequence is CASSHEREGRGINEQFF. The CDR3 DNA is TGTGCCAGCAGCCACGAGCGGGAGGGCCGAGGTATAAATGAGCAGTTCTTC. Full variable domain (outside the CDR3, taken from reference TRBV7-6 and TRBJ2-1): GAGVSQSPRYKVTKRGQDVALRCDPISGHVSLYWYRQALGQGPEFLTYFNYEAQQDKSGLPNDRFSAERPEGSISTLTIQRTEQRDSAMYRCASSHEREGRGINEQFFGPGTRLTVL.

The chain combines TRBV30 with TRBJ2-1; 11 bases agree with TRBD1. Germline loops: CDR1 GTSNPN, CDR2 SVGIG (reference sequence). The junction had 6 bases not matched to a gene; V was cut back by 5 bases and J by 9 bases. The CDR3 spans 13 residues. The CDR3 DNA reads as TGTGCCTGGGCCGGGACAGGGGGGAGTGAGCAGTTCTTC. Its translation: CAWAGTGGSEQFF.

This clone was counted many times. The CDR3 loop reads CASTATGGGYGYTF. The CDR3 DNA reads TGTGCCAGCACCGCGACAGGCGGCGGTTATGGCTACACCTTC. The chain links TRBV5-4 to TRBJ1-2, with D perhaps matching TRBD1 (6 bases). V lost 6 bases to trimming and J lost 5 bases, with 17 bases between them. The germline V gene encodes CDR1 SGHNT and CDR2 YYREEE (reference sequence). The CDR3 covers 14 residues.

The V gene is TRBV29-1, the J gene TRBJ2-2; D is uncertain. Trimming stripped 3 bases from V and 1 base from J, with 6 bases between. The CDR3 contains 13 residues. From germline, CDR1 is SQVTM and CDR2 ANQGSEA. CDR3: CSVDPRNTGELFF. For the CDR3, the DNA is TGCAGCGTTGACCCCAGGAACACCGGGGAGCTGTTTTTT.

V and J are TRBV9 and TRBJ1-1, with 8 bases lining up with TRBD1. With 3 bases clipped from V and 5 bases from J, the junction kept 12 bases outside the gene matches. The CDR3 spans 16 residues. Germline-derived CDR1 and CDR2 are SGDLS and YYNGEE. CDR3: CASSAYLQGARTEAFF. CDR3 DNA sequence: TGTGCCAGCAGCGCGTACCTCCAGGGGGCCCGGACTGAAGCTTTCTTT.

The V gene is TRBV19, the J gene TRBJ2-1; D gene uncertain. The germline V and J ends were trimmed by 4 bases and 7 bases, with 14 bases remaining between them. CDR1 and CDR2 from the germline V gene are LNHDA and SQIVND (reference sequence). This CDR3 is built from 14 residues. CDR3 residues: CASSKIQEWNEQFF. DNA for the CDR3: TGTGCCAGTAGTAAAATTCAAGAGTGGAATGAGCAGTTCTTC. Looking up the rest from reference TRBV19 and TRBJ2-1 gives the full variable domain: DGGITQSPKYLFRKEGQNVTLSCEQNLNHDAMYWYRQDPGQGLRLIYYSQIVNDFQKGDIAEGYSVSREKKESFPLTVTSAQKNPTAFYLCASSKIQEWNEQFFGPGTRLTVL.